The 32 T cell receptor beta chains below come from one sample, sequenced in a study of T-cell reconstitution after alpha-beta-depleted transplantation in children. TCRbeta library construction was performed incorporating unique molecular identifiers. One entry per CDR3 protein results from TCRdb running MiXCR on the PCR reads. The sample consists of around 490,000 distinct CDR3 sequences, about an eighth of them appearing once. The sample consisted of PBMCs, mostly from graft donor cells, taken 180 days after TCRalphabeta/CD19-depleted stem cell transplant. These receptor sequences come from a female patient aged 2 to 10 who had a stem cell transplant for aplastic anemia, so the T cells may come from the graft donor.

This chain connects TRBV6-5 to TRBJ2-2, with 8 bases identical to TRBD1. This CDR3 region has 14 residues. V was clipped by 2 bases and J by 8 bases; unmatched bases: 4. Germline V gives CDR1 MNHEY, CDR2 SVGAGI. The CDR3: CASSYSRGPGELFF. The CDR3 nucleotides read TGTGCCAGCAGTTACAGCAGGGGGCCTGGGGAGCTGTTTTTT.

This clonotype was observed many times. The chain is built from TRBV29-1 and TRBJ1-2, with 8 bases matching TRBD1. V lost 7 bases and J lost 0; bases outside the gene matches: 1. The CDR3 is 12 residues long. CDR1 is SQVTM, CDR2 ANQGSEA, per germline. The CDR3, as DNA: TGCAGCGCGGGACAGGCTAACTATGGCTACACCTTC. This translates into CSAGQANYGYTF.

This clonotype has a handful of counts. CDR3 residues: CASSLSEGLEQYV. CDR3 sequence (DNA): TGTGCCAGCTCACTCTCGGAAGGGCTCGAGCAGTACGTC. This chain links TRBV18 with TRBJ2-7; unclear D gene. Trimming stripped 4 bases from V and 6 bases from J, with 13 bases between. The CDR3 contains 13 residues. The germline V gene encodes CDR1 KGHSH and CDR2 LQKENI.

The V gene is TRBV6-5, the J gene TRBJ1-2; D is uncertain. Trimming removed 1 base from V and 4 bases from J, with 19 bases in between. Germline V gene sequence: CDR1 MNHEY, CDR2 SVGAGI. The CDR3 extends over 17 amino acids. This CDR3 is CASSYLPWRGSPYGYTF. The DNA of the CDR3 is TGTGCCAGCAGTTACTTACCCTGGCGGGGAAGCCCCTATGGCTACACCTTC.

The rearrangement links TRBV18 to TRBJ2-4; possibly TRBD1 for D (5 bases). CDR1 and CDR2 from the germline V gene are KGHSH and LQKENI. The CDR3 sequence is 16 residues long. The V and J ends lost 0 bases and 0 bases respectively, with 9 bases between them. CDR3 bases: TGTGCCAGCTCACCACCTGGGGCTCTAGCCAAAAACATTCAGTACTTC. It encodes CASSPPGALAKNIQYF.

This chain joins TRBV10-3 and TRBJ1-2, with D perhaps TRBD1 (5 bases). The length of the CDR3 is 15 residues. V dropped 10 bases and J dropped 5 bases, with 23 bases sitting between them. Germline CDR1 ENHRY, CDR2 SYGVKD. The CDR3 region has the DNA TGTGCCACAACCTCCGTGGGTGGAGCAGGGTATGGCTACACCTTC. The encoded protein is CATTSVGGAGYGYTF.

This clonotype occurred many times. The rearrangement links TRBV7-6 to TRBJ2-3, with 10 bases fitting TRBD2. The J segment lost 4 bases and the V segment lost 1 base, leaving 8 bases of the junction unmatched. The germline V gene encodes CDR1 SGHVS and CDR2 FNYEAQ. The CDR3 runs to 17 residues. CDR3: CASSLEAAGGPADTQYF. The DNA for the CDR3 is TGTGCCAGCAGCTTAGAGGCAGCGGGGGGGCCTGCAGATACGCAGTATTTT.

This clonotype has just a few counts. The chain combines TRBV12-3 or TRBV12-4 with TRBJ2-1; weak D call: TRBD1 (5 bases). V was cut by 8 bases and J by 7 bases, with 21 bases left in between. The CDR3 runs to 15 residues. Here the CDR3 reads CASYTTHPRVNEQFF. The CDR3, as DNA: TGTGCCAGCTACACGACACACCCCAGGGTAAATGAGCAGTTCTTC.

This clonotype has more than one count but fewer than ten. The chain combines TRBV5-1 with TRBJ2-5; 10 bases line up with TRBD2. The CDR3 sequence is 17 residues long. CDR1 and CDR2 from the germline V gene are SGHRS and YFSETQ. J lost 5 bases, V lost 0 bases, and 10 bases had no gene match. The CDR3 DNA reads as TGCGCCAGCAGCTTGGGTCCTAGCGGGAGTGGTTCCGAGACCCAGTACTTC. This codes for CASSLGPSGSGSETQYF.

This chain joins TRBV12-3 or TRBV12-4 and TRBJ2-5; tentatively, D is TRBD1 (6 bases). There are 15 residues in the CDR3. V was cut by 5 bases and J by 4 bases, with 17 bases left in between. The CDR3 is CASSLATGSGETQYF. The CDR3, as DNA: TGTGCCAGCAGTCTCGCCACAGGGTCGGGAGAGACCCAGTACTTC.

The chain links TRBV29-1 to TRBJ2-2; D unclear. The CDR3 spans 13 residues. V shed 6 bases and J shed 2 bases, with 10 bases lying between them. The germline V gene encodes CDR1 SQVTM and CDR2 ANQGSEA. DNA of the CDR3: TGCAGCGTCCCGGTTCGAAACACCGGGGAGCTGTTTTTT. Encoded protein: CSVPVRNTGELFF.

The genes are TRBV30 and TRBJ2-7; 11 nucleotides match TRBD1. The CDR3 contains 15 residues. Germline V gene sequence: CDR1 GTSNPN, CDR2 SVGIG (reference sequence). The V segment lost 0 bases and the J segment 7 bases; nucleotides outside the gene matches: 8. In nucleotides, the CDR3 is TGTGCCTGGAGTGTTTCAAGGACAGGGGGCAATGAGCAGTACTTC. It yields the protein CAWSVSRTGGNEQYF.

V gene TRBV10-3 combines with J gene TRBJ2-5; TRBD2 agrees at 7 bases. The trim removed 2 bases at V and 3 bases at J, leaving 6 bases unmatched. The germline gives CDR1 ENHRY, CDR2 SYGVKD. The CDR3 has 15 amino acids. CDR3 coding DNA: TGTGCCATCAGTGAGAATCTGGGGGGGGAAGAGACCCAGTACTTC. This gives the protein CAISENLGGEETQYF.

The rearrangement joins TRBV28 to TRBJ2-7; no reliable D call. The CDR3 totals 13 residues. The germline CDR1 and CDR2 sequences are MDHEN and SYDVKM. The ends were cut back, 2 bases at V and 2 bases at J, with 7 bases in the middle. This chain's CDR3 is CASSLEQPYEQYF. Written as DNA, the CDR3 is TGTGCCAGCAGTTTAGAACAGCCCTACGAGCAGTACTTC.

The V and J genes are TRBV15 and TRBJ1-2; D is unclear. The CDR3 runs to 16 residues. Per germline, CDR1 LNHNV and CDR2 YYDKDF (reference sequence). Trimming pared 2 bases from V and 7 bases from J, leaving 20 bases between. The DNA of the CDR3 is TGTGCCACCAGCAGACAACCTTCAGGCCAACGAGGTGGCTACACCTTC. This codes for CATSRQPSGQRGGYTF. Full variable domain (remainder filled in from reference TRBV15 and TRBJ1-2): DAMVIQNPRYQVTQFGKPVTLSCSQTLNHNVMYWYQQKSSQAPKLLFHYYDKDFNNEADTPDNFQSRRPNTSFCFLDIRSPGLGDTAMYLCATSRQPSGQRGGYTFGSGTRLTVV.

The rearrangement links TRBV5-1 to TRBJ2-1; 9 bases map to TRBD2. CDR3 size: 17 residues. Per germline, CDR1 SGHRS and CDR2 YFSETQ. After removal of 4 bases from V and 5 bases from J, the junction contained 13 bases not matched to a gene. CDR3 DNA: TGCGCCAGCAGCCCCCTTAAGGTAGCGGGGGAAGACAATGAGCAGTTCTTC. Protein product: CASSPLKVAGEDNEQFF.

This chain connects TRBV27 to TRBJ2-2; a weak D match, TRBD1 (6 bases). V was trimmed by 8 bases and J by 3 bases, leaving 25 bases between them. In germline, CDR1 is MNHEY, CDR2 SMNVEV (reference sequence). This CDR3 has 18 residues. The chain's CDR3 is CASAATGPSYLDTGELFF. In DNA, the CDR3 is TGTGCCAGCGCTGCGACAGGCCCTTCTTACTTAGACACCGGGGAGCTGTTTTTT.

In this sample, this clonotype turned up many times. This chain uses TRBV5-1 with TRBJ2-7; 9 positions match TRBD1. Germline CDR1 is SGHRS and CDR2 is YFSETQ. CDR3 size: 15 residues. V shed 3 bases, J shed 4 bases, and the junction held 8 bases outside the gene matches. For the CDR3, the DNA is TGCGCCAGCAGCTCGACCGGGACAGGGCTATACGAGCAGTACTTC. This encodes CASSSTGTGLYEQYF.

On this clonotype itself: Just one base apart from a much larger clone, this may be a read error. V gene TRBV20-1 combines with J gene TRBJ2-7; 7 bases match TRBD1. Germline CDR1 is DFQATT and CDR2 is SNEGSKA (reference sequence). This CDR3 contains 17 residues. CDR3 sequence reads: CCASGAADRPLSAEQYF. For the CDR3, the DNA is TGCTGTGCTAGTGGGGCGGCGGACAGGCCGCTTTCGGCCGAGCAGTACTTC.

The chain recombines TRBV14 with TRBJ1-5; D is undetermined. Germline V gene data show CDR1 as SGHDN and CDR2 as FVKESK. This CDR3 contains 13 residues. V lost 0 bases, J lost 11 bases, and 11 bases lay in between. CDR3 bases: TGTGCCAGCAGCCAAGATCCCGGACGGACCCAGCATTTT. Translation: CASSQDPGRTQHF.

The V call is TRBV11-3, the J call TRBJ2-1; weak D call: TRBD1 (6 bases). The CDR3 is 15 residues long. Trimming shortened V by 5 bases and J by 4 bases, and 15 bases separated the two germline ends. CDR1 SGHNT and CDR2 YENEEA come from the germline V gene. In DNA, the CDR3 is TGTGCCAGCAGCCTACGGTCAGGGACATACAATGAGCAGTTCTTC. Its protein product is CASSLRSGTYNEQFF.

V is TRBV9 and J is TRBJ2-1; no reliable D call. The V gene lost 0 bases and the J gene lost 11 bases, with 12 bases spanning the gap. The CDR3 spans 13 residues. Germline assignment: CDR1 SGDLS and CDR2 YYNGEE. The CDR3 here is CASSVGFLEKQFF. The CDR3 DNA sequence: TGTGCCAGCAGCGTAGGGTTCCTAGAAAAGCAGTTCTTC.

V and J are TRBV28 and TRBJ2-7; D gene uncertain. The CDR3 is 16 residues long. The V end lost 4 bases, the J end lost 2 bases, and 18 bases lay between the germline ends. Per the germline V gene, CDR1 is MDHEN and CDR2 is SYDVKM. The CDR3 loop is CASSSPAWEQTYEQYF. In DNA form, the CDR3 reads TGTGCCAGCAGTTCCCCTGCGTGGGAACAAACCTACGAGCAGTACTTC.

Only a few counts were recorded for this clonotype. The chain's CDR3 is CASSPGPTSNQPQHF. The CDR3 nucleotides are TGTGCCAGCAGCCCAGGCCCCACTTCCAATCAGCCCCAGCATTTT. The V gene is TRBV7-2, the J gene TRBJ1-5; unclear D gene. Germline-derived CDR1 and CDR2 are SGHTA and FQGNSA. The CDR3 covers 15 residues. Trimming removed 5 bases from V and 3 bases from J, with 14 bases in between.

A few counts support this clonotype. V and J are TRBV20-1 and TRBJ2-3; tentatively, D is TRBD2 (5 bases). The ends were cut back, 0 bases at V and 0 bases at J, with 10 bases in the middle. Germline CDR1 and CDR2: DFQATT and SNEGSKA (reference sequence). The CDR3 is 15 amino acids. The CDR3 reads CSARDLGGSTDTQYF. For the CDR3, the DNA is TGCAGTGCTAGAGATCTGGGCGGGAGCACAGATACGCAGTATTTT.

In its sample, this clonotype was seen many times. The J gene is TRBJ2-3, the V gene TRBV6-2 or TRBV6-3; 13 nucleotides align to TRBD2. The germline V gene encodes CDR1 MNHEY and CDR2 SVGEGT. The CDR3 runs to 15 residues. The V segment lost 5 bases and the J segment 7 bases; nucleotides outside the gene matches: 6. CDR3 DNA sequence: TGTGCCAGCAGTCGGACTAGCGGGAGACCACATACGCAGTATTTT. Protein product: CASSRTSGRPHTQYF.

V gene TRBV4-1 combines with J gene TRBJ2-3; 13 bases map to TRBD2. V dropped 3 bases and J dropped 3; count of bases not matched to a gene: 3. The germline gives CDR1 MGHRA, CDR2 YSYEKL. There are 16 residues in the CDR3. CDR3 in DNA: TGCGCCAGCAGCCATGGGACTAGCGGGAATACAGATACGCAGTATTTT. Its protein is CASSHGTSGNTDTQYF.

The CDR3 loop reads CSVGGSGRSYEQYF. CDR3 in DNA: TGCAGCGTTGGTGGTAGCGGTCGGTCCTACGAGCAGTACTTC. The chain couples TRBV29-1 to TRBJ2-7; maybe TRBD2 (6 bases). There are 14 residues in the CDR3. Looked up from germline, CDR1 is SQVTM and CDR2 is ANQGSEA. V was shortened by 4 bases and J by 1 base, with 14 bases between the two germline ends.

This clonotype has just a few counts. CDR3 amino acids: CASSSLSGTDHNYGYTF. As DNA, the CDR3 is TGTGCCAGCAGCTCCCTGTCGGGGACAGATCACAACTATGGCTACACCTTC. The chain links TRBV7-9 to TRBJ1-2; 7 nucleotides match TRBD1. CDR1 and CDR2 from the germline V gene are SEHNR and FQNEAQ (reference sequence). V trimming: 4 bases; J trimming: 2 bases; junction bases outside the gene matches: 13. The CDR3 runs 17 residues.

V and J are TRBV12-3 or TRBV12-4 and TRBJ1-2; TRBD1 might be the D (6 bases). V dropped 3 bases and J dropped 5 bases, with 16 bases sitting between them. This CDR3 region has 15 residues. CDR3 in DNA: TGTGCCAGCAGTTTTGCGGACAGAGAGTTTTATGGCTACACCTTC. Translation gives CASSFADREFYGYTF.

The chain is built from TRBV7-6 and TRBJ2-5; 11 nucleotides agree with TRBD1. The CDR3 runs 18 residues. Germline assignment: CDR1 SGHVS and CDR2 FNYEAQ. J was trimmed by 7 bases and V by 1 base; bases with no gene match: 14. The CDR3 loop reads CASSLVPVGTGGLGTQYF. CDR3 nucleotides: TGTGCCAGCAGCTTAGTCCCCGTCGGGACAGGGGGATTGGGGACCCAGTACTTC.

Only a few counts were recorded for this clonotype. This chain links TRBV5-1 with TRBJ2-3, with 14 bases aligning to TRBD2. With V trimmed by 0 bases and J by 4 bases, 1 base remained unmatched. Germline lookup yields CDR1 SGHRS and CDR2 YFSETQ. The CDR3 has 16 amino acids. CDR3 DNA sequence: TGCGCCAGCAGCTTGGAGGGACTAGCGGGAGCAGATACGCAGTATTTT. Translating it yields CASSLEGLAGADTQYF. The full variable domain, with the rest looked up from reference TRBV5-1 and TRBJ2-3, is KAGVTQTPRYLIKTRGQQVTLSCSPISGHRSVSWYQQTPGQGLQFLFEYFSETQRNKGNFPGRFSGRQFSNSRSEMNVSTLELGDSALYLCASSLEGLAGADTQYFGPGTRLTVL.